This T cell receptor (beta chain) stems from a study of CD8 T cells in ankylosing spondylitis. 5'-RACE, quantitative and with molecular barcodes, yielded the TCR beta libraries. TCRdb ran MiXCR on the 5' RACE reads and lists one entry per CDR3 protein. In the table there are over 450,000 distinct CDR3 sequences, roughly an eighth of which are singletons. Comment on this clonotype: Its antigen is not known.

Study-wide findings and caveats: Disease-linked clones bore a CD8+ phenotype, appearing relatively rarely in peripheral blood. Fewer than 10 highly homologous variants formed a TCR beta motif that appeared characteristic of ankylosing spondylitis blood. Clones tied to disease were said to be significantly enriched in matched ankylosing spondylitis synovial fluid. Reactive arthritis synovial fluid and blood previously showed some of these motif variants.

The CDR3 runs 15 residues. V was pared by 2 bases and J by 7 bases, with 14 bases between. The germline V gene encodes CDR1 SGHAT and CDR2 FQNNGV. The receptor comes from a male donor with ankylosing spondylitis. The chain has TRBV11-2 and TRBJ1-4; maybe TRBD1 (6 bases). Sample: blood, either unsorted or a sorted T cell fraction (not recorded which). CDR3 sequence reads: CASSLTQGMGEKLFF. The CDR3 DNA sequence: TGTGCCAGCAGCTTAACGCAGGGGATGGGTGAAAAACTGTTTTTT.